The following is a T cell receptor beta chain sequence with its context. Its target antigen remains unknown. Base qualities are not at hand, and no much larger clone is one base apart. The sample comes from a study of blood T cell repertoires in COVID-19 (dated by TCRdb to about 2020). About the full investigation: Samples covering the acute and convalescent phases of COVID-19 were provided by collaborators in the United States, Italy and Spain. The prospective study material was composed of cDNA or gDNA derived from T cells, B-cell-depleted T cells, or PBMCs. The repertoires were released in a freely available public database intended as a resource for research on the immune response to SARS-CoV-2. The dataset comprised deeply sampled blood TCRbeta repertoires from subjects exposed to, actively infected with, or recovered from COVID-19. Where HLA class I and class II types were available, the types were taken from metadata supplied by the sample provider, not from assay-based typing. Nearly every sample came with metadata listing a de-identified subject ID, COVID-19 status, age in years and sex. The samples were drawn from the first 160 participants of the ongoing ImmuneRACE study and from over 950 subjects provided by 6 global collaborators. General findings and caveats noted by the study authors: The quantity of clinical and demographic metadata differed by source and by participant and was supplied without curation.

The immunoSEQ Assay, a bias-controlled multiplex PCR, was used to amplify TCRbeta CDR3 regions from genomic DNA. In the paper's pipeline: Nucleated cell counts per sample were estimated from amplification of reference gene primers within the assay. To quantify the absolute abundance of each unique TCRbeta CDR3 rearrangement, sequence reads were collapsed and filtered. For each sample, productive Simpson clonality was calculated by taking the square root of Simpson's diversity index across productive rearrangements. TCRdb provides this immuneACCESS table in a form limited to in-frame rearrangements. Some clones are lacking; in checked studies, under half of them reflect an unresolved V gene, and why the rest are absent is not known. The DNA gave D and trimming, while V, J and clone size come from that table. The table for this sample lists some 490,000 clones; 75% to 90% of them were counted only once. Approximately 3.4% of the sample comes from the top ten.

The collaborating institutions used their own protocols to collect whole blood in K2EDTA tubes. For TCRbeta analysis, collaborator samples were shipped as frozen whole blood, as isolated PBMCs, or as DNA extracted from either sample type. From the cysteine through the phenylalanine, the CDR3 covers 16 amino acids. Solely the CDR3 DNA is kept, with 48 bases framed from the first base. In this chain, TRBV12-1 is recombined with TRBJ2-3; the table's D gene call, TRBD2, was not cross checked with the DNA. TRBV12-1 is labeled a pseudogene. The sequence came from a human donor in a cohort sampled during active COVID-19. The sample comprised peripheral blood. The DNA reads TGTGCCAGCAGCTCTGGGACTAGCGGGATTCCAGATACGCAGTATTTT. It specifies CASSSGTSGIPDTQYF.